Below, 18 T cell receptor beta chains from the same sample are listed, as sequenced in a study of blood T cell repertoires in COVID-19. Measured with immunoSEQ multiplex PCR; TCRdb has only the in-frame clones, and not every one. Seen here are roughly 250,000 clones, over 80% observed once, and the top ten hold approximately 3.3%. Material for sequencing was peripheral blood. These receptors all stem from a woman aged 40-49 years with acute or convalescent COVID-19.

The CDR3 nucleotides read TGTGCTCGGACGGGGTCCATGAACACTGAAGCTTTCTTT. It translates to CARTGSMNTEAFF. The chain combines TRBV2 with TRBJ1-1; D unresolved. The CDR3 is 13 residues long. The germline CDR1 and CDR2 sequences are SNHLY and FYNNEI.

V gene TRBV4-1 combines with J gene TRBJ1-6; tentatively, D is TRBD1 (6 bases). The CDR3 length is 17 residues. Germline-derived CDR1 and CDR2 are MGHRA and YSYEKL. Trimming left V 0 bases short and J 9 bases short, with 18 bases between. The CDR3 is CASSQDPGGRGISPLHF. In DNA, the CDR3 is TGCGCCAGCAGCCAAGATCCGGGGGGGCGTGGGATTTCACCCCTCCACTTT.

This chain uses TRBV4-1 with TRBJ1-2; no definite D call. The CDR3 is 16 residues long. From germline, CDR1 is MGHRA and CDR2 YSYEKL. The V end was cut by 0 bases, the J end by 6 bases, with 17 bases between. The CDR3 DNA sequence: TGCGCCAGCAGCCAAGAGGTAGCGGGGAAGAGTAATGGCTACACCTTC. Translated, it gives CASSQEVAGKSNGYTF.

This clone was observed a single time. The V call is TRBV4-1, the J call TRBJ2-5, with D tentatively TRBD2 (6 bases). The CDR3 spans 14 residues. The germline gives CDR1 MGHRA, CDR2 YSYEKL. V gave up 2 bases and J gave up 5 bases, with 12 bases separating them. The CDR3, as DNA: TGCGCCAGCAGCCAACTAGCGTTGGTGGAGACCCAGTACTTC. It yields the protein CASSQLALVETQYF.

Concerning this clone itself: Other DNA variants within this sample encode the same CDR3. The J gene is TRBJ2-5, the V gene TRBV5-1, with TRBD1 matching over 7 bases. Germline V lookup: CDR1 SGHRS, CDR2 YFSETQ. The CDR3 sequence is 13 residues long. J was trimmed by 5 bases and V by 4 bases; bases with no gene match: 5. The DNA of the CDR3 is TGCGCCAGCAGCCCCGACAGGGTGGAGACCCAGTACTTC. Translating it yields CASSPDRVETQYF.

The rearrangement joins TRBV5-5 to TRBJ1-1; D is perhaps TRBD1 (5 bases). The CDR3 is 15 amino acids. Germline loops: CDR1 SGHKS, CDR2 YYEKEE (reference sequence). The V gene lost 1 base and the J gene lost 2 bases, with 12 bases spanning the gap. The CDR3 region is CASSLQGGVNTEAFF. The CDR3 nucleotides read TGTGCCAGCAGCTTGCAGGGAGGGGTTAACACTGAAGCTTTCTTT. The whole variable domain, remainder taken from reference TRBV5-5 and TRBJ1-1, is DAGVTQSPTHLIKTRGQQVTLRCSPISGHKSVSWYQQVLGQGPQFIFQYYEKEERGRGNFPDRFSARQFPNYSSELNVNALLLGDSALYLCASSLQGGVNTEAFFGQGTRLTVV.

This clone was picked up one time. The chain joins TRBV5-1 to TRBJ1-6, with 10 nucleotides matching TRBD1. V gave up 8 bases and J gave up 4 bases; unmatched junction bases: 6. There are 15 residues in the CDR3. CDR1 and CDR2 from the germline V gene are SGHRS and YFSETQ. Written as DNA, the CDR3 is TGCGCCAGTACGACAGGGGGCGGGTATAATTCACCCCTCCACTTT. Translated, it gives CASTTGGGYNSPLHF.

The genes are TRBV4-1 and TRBJ1-2; TRBD1 agrees at 8 bases. The CDR3 spans 14 residues. Germline V gene sequence: CDR1 MGHRA, CDR2 YSYEKL. V lost 2 bases, J lost 8 bases, and 7 bases stayed unmatched. The CDR3 DNA sequence: TGCGCCAGCAGCCAAATCTCAGGGGGCGCCGGCTACACCTTC. Translated: CASSQISGGAGYTF.

J is TRBJ1-6 and V is TRBV30, with D tentatively TRBD1 (6 bases). The germline V gene encodes CDR1 GTSNPN and CDR2 SVGIG (reference sequence). The CDR3 loop spans 13 amino acids. V lost 3 bases and J lost 7, with 10 bases in between. In DNA form, the CDR3 reads TGTGCCTGGAGCGCCACAGGGAATTCACCCCTCCACTTT. This gives the protein CAWSATGNSPLHF.

Concerning this clone itself: The identical CDR3 is also encoded by other nucleotide sequences in the sample. V gene TRBV6-5 combines with J gene TRBJ1-2, with TRBD1 matching over 7 bases. Germline V CDR1 and CDR2: MNHEY, SVGAGI. There are 14 residues in the CDR3. Trimming at V came to 3 bases and at J to 5 bases, leaving 6 bases not matched to a gene. CDR3 amino acids: CASSYSAGGYGYTF. CDR3 in DNA: TGTGCCAGCAGTTATAGCGCAGGGGGATATGGCTACACCTTC.

The CDR3 here is CASSLQGYTDTQYF. CDR3 bases: TGTGCCAGCAGCTTGCAGGGATACACAGATACGCAGTATTTT. The chain recombines TRBV5-4 with TRBJ2-3; D possibly corresponds to TRBD1 (5 bases). The CDR3 length is 14 residues. The V end lost 1 base, the J end lost 2 bases, and 8 bases lay between the germline ends. Germline V gene lookup returns CDR1 SGHNT and CDR2 YYREEE (reference sequence).

The genes are TRBV6-6 and TRBJ1-2; a possible D gene is TRBD1 (5 bases). Germline CDR1 and CDR2: MNHNY and SVGAGI (reference sequence). V was clipped by 8 bases and J by 0 bases, with 13 bases between them. The CDR3 spans 14 residues. This CDR3 is CASSIRGANYGYTF. The CDR3 bases are TGTGCCAGCTCTATTCGGGGGGCTAACTATGGCTACACCTTC.

The V and J genes are TRBV6-5 and TRBJ2-5; TRBD1 might be the D (6 bases). V was clipped by 2 bases and J by 5 bases, with 12 bases between them. Germline V CDR1 and CDR2: MNHEY, SVGAGI. This CDR3 has 14 residues. The CDR3 protein is CASSYGGPRETQYF. The CDR3 nucleotides read TGTGCCAGCAGTTACGGGGGCCCCCGGGAGACCCAGTACTTC.

V and J are TRBV18 and TRBJ2-2; D is undetermined. V lost 2 bases, J lost 3 bases, and 10 bases lay in between. Germline V gene data show CDR1 as KGHSH and CDR2 as LQKENI. This CDR3 region has 15 residues. The CDR3 DNA is TGTGCCAGCTCACCAAGGCATGGAGACACCGGGGAGCTGTTTTTT. As protein: CASSPRHGDTGELFF.

The V and J genes are TRBV5-1 and TRBJ2-3; tentative D call: TRBD2 (5 bases). With 4 bases removed from V and 6 bases from J, the gap between germline ends came to 15 bases. Germline V gene sequence: CDR1 SGHRS, CDR2 YFSETQ. The CDR3 is made up of 14 amino acids. DNA for the CDR3: TGCGCCAGCAGCCCGAACCCTAGCAAGGATACGCAGTATTTT. It is translated as CASSPNPSKDTQYF.

The CDR3 DNA follows: TGCGCCAGCAGCTTGGAGGACAGGGGCACTGAAGCTTTCTTT. Residues: CASSLEDRGTEAFF. This chain joins TRBV5-1 and TRBJ1-1; 9 positions agree with TRBD1. Germline CDR1 SGHRS, CDR2 YFSETQ. With 0 bases clipped from V and 4 bases from J, the junction kept 1 base outside the gene matches. The CDR3 length is 14 residues.

This clone was counted only a few times. The chain joins TRBV6-5 to TRBJ1-1, with TRBD1 matching 7 bases. This CDR3 contains 15 residues. Trimming took 7 bases from V and 10 from J; bases not matched to a gene: 18. Germline lookup yields CDR1 MNHEY and CDR2 SVGAGI. Here the CDR3 reads CASILYGKGALRAFF. The CDR3 bases are TGTGCCAGCATTCTCTATGGAAAGGGGGCTTTAAGAGCTTTCTTT.

The V gene is TRBV25-1, the J gene TRBJ2-5; weak D call: TRBD1 (6 bases). The CDR3 loop spans 16 amino acids. The germline gives CDR1 MGHDK, CDR2 SYGVNS. Trimming took off 5 bases at V and 4 bases at J, with 20 bases between the two ends. The CDR3 protein is CASSKTLVQGRETQYF. CDR3 in DNA: TGTGCCAGCAGTAAGACCCTTGTTCAGGGGCGAGAGACCCAGTACTTC.